Presented here are 7 T cell receptor beta chains from one specimen sequenced in a study of blood T cells in healthy people across ages. Combining a sample-barcoded 5' primer with a J-beta primer mix, a second PCR ran for roughly 6 to 12 cycles. TCRdb processed the 5' RACE reads anew with MiXCR; each CDR3 protein has one entry. The table shows 1,500,000 or so distinct CDR3 sequences, with 35% to 45% occurring only once. The material sequenced was blood. All receptors come from a woman aged 18-35 years in good health.

V gene TRBV7-9 combines with J gene TRBJ2-2, with 8 positions matching TRBD1. V shed 2 bases and J 4 bases; nucleotides not matched to a gene: 9. Per germline, CDR1 SEHNR and CDR2 FQNEAQ (reference sequence). The CDR3 extends over 17 amino acids. The CDR3 DNA sequence: TGTGCCAGCAGCTTAAGGGAGACTGGGACAGGCACCGGGGAGCTGTTTTTT. Encoded protein: CASSLRETGTGTGELFF. Supplemented by reference TRBV7-9 and TRBJ2-2, the full variable domain reads DTGVSQNPRHKITKRGQNVTFRCDPISEHNRLYWYRQTLGQGPEFLTYFQNEAQLEKSRLLSDRFSAERPKGSFSTLEIQRTEQGDSAMYLCASSLRETGTGTGELFFGEGSRLTVL.

This clonotype turned up a few times. The chain links TRBV3-1 to TRBJ2-1; D gene ambiguous. Germline loops: CDR1 LGHDT, CDR2 YNNKEL (reference sequence). V shed 5 bases and J shed 7 bases, with 18 bases lying between them. The CDR3 length is 15 residues. The CDR3 nucleotides are TGTGCCAGCAGCGGGCGACAAGTAAATGGGAATGAGCAGTTCTTC. Its translation: CASSGRQVNGNEQFF.

In its sample, this clonotype was seen a few times. The chain joins TRBV14 to TRBJ2-5; TRBD1 matches 9 bases. Germline V gives CDR1 SGHDN, CDR2 FVKESK. The CDR3 spans 16 residues. With 0 bases clipped from V and 5 bases from J, the junction kept 7 bases outside the gene matches. The DNA of the CDR3 is TGTGCCAGCAGCCAAGACGGGACAGGGCTTCTGGAGACCCAGTACTTC. This sequence encodes CASSQDGTGLLETQYF.

This clonotype was seen just once. The DNA of the CDR3 is TGTGCCAGCAGTGGGGGAGGACTCACCTACGAGCAGTACTTC. Translating gives CASSGGGLTYEQYF. This rearrangement joins TRBV28 to TRBJ2-7; tentatively, D is TRBD2 (6 bases). The CDR3 has 14 amino acids. The germline V and J ends were trimmed by 5 bases and 2 bases, with 13 bases remaining between them. Germline CDR1 reads MDHEN; CDR2 reads SYDVKM.

The V gene is TRBV20-1, the J gene TRBJ1-2; D not resolved. This CDR3 is 13 amino acids long. V was pared by 4 bases and J by 6 bases, with 15 bases between. Germline V gives CDR1 DFQATT, CDR2 SNEGSKA (reference sequence). As DNA, the CDR3 is TGCAGTGCTACAAAAGGGTCTGGAGATGGCTACACCTTC. It is translated as CSATKGSGDGYTF.

The gene calls are TRBV20-1 and TRBJ2-7; D is possibly TRBD2 (6 bases). The CDR3 has 13 residues. Trimming removed 7 bases at V and 4 bases at J, with 17 bases between. CDR1 and CDR2 from the germline V gene are DFQATT and SNEGSKA (reference sequence). CDR3 sequence: CSVRDARGYEQYF. CDR3 nucleotides: TGCAGTGTGCGGGACGCCCGGGGGTACGAGCAGTACTTC.

This clonotype was counted between two and nine times. The chain carries TRBV7-9 and TRBJ2-5, with 9 bases lining up with TRBD2. The V gene end was trimmed by 2 bases and the J gene end by 5 bases; junction bases not matched to a gene: 3. The CDR3 extends over 14 amino acids. Germline V gene data show CDR1 as SEHNR and CDR2 as FQNEAQ (reference sequence). The CDR3 bases are TGTGCCAGCAGCTTAAGGACTAGCGAGGAGACCCAGTACTTC. Encoded protein: CASSLRTSEETQYF.